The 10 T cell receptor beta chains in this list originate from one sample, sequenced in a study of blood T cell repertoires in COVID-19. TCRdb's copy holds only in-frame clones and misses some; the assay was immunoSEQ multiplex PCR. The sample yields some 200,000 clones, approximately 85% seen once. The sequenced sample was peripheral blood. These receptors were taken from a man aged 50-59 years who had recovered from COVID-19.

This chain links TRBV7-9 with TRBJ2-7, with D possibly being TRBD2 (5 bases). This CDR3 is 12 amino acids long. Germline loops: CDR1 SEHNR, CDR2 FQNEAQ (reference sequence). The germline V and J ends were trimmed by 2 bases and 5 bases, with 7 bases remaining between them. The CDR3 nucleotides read TGTGCCAGCAGCTTAATCGGGGACGAGCAGTACTTC. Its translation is CASSLIGDEQYF. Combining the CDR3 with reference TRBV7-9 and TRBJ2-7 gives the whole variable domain DTGVSQNPRHKITKRGQNVTFRCDPISEHNRLYWYRQTLGQGPEFLTYFQNEAQLEKSRLLSDRFSAERPKGSFSTLEIQRTEQGDSAMYLCASSLIGDEQYFGPGTRLTVT.

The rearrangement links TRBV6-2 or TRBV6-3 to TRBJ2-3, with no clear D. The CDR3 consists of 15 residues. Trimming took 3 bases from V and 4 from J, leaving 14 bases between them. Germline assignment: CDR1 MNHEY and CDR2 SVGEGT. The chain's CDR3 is CASSYGTYTPDTQYF. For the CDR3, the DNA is TGTGCCAGCAGTTATGGTACCTATACCCCAGATACGCAGTATTTT.

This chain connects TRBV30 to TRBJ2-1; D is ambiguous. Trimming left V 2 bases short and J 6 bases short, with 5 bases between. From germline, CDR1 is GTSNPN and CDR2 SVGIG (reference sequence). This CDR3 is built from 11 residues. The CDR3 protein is CAWSSLNEQFF. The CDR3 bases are TGTGCCTGGAGTTCCCTCAATGAGCAGTTCTTC. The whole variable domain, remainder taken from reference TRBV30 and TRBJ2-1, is SQTIHQWPATLVQPVGSPLSLECTVEGTSNPNLYWYRQAAGRGLQLLFYSVGIGQISSEVPQNLSASRPQDRQFILSSKKLLLSDSGFYLCAWSSLNEQFFGPGTRLTVL.

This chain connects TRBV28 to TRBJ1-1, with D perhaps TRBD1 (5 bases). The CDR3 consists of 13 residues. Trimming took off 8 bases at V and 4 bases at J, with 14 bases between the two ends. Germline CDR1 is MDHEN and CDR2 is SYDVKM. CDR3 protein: CASWGEGFTEAFF. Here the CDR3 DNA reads TGTGCCAGCTGGGGGGAGGGATTCACTGAAGCTTTCTTT. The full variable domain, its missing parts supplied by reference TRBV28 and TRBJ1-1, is DVKVTQSSRYLVKRTGEKVFLECVQDMDHENMFWYRQDPGLGLRLIYFSYDVKMKEKGDIPEGYSVSREKKERFSLILESASTNQTSMYLCASWGEGFTEAFFGQGTRLTVV.

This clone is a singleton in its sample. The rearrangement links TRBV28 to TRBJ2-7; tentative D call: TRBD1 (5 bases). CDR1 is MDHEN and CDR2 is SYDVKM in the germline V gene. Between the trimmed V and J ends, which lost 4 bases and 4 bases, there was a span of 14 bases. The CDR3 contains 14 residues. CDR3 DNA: TGTGCCAGCAGTTCCCCGGACAAAGCATACGAGCAGTACTTC. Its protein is CASSSPDKAYEQYF. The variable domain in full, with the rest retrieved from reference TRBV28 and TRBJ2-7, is DVKVTQSSRYLVKRTGEKVFLECVQDMDHENMFWYRQDPGLGLRLIYFSYDVKMKEKGDIPEGYSVSREKKERFSLILESASTNQTSMYLCASSSPDKAYEQYFGPGTRLTVT.

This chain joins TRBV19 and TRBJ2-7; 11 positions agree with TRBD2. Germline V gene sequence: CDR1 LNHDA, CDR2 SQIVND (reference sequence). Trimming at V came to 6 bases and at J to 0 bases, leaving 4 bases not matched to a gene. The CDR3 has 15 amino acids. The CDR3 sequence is CASRSGTSGSYEQYF. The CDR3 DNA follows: TGTGCCAGTAGATCCGGGACTAGCGGCTCCTACGAGCAGTACTTC. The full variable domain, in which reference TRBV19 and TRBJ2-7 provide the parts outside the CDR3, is DGGITQSPKYLFRKEGQNVTLSCEQNLNHDAMYWYRQDPGQGLRLIYYSQIVNDFQKGDIAEGYSVSREKKESFPLTVTSAQKNPTAFYLCASRSGTSGSYEQYFGPGTRLTVT.

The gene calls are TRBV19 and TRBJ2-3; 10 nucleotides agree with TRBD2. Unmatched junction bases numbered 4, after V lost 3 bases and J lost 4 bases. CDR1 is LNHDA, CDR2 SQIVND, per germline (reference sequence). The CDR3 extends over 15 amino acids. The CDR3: CASSILAGAPDTQYF. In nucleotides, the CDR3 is TGTGCCAGTAGTATTCTAGCGGGAGCCCCAGATACGCAGTATTTT.

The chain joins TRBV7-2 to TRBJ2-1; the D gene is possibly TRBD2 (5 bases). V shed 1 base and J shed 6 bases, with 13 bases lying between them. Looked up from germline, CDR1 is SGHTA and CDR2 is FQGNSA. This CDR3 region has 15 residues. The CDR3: CASSLVAGAINEQFF. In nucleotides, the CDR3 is TGTGCCAGCAGCTTAGTGGCGGGCGCGATCAATGAGCAGTTCTTC. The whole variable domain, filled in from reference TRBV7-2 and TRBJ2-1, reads GAGVSQSPSNKVTEKGKDVELRCDPISGHTALYWYRQSLGQGLEFLIYFQGNSAPDKSGLPSDRFSAERTGGSVSTLTIQRTQQEDSAVYLCASSLVAGAINEQFFGPGTRLTVL.

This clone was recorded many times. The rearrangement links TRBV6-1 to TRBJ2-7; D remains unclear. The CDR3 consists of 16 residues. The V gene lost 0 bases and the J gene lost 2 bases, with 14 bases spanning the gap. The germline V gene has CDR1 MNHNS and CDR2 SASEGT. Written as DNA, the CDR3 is TGTGCCAGCAGTGAAGCTGCGAGGCCAAAGGCCTACGAGCAGTACTTC. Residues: CASSEAARPKAYEQYF.

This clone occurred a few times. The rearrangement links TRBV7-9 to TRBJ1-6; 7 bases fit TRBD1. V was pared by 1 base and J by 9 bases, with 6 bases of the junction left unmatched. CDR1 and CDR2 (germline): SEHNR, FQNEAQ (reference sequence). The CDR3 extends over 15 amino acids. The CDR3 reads CASSLGQGSASPLHF. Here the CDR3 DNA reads TGTGCCAGCAGCTTAGGACAGGGCTCCGCTTCACCCCTCCACTTT.